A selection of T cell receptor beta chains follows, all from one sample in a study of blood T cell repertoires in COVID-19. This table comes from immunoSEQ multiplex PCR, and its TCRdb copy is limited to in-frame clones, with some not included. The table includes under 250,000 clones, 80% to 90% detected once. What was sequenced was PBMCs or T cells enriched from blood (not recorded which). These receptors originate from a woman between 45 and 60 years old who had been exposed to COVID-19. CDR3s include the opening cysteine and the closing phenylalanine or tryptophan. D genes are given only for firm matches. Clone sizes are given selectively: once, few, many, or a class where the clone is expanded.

CASSVKGSTEAFF	TGTGCCAGCAGCGTAAAAGGGAGCACTGAAGCTTTCTTT	NA	TRBJ1-1	TRBV9	NA
CASSGPGGQVDTQYF	TGTGCCAGCAGCGGCCCCGGGGGTCAAGTAGATACGCAGTATTTT	NA	TRBJ2-3	TRBV5-4	NA
CASLRDMGTDTQYF	TGTGCCAGTCTCCGGGACATGGGCACAGATACGCAGTATTTT	NA	TRBJ2-3	TRBV18	NA
CATSRDRPATNEKLFF	TGCGCCACCTCCCGGGACAGACCTGCAACTAATGAAAAACTGTTTTTT	NA	TRBJ1-4	TRBV5-1	TRBD1
CASSPSVGVNTEAFF	TGTGCCAGCAGCCCGAGCGTCGGGGTGAACACTGAAGCTTTCTTT	NA	TRBJ1-1	TRBV3-1/TRBV3-2	NA
CASSPRAHYGYTF	TGTGCCAGCAGTCCCCGAGCGCACTATGGCTACACCTTC	NA	TRBJ1-2	TRBV12-3/TRBV12-4	NA
CASSLAGTGPNTEAFF	TGTGCCAGCAGCTTGGCCGGAACAGGTCCAAACACTGAAGCTTTCTTT	once	TRBJ1-1	TRBV5-6	NA
CASSLAAGNTEAFF	TGCGCCAGCAGCTTGGCCGCGGGAAACACTGAAGCTTTCTTT	NA	TRBJ1-1	TRBV5-1	NA
CASSDRGQVQPQHF	TGTGCCAGCAGTGATAGGGGGCAGGTTCAGCCCCAGCATTTT	few	TRBJ1-5	TRBV6-1	TRBD1
CASSELGQRSTEAFF	TGTGCCAGCAGTGAACTGGGACAGAGATCCACTGAAGCTTTCTTT	NA	TRBJ1-1	TRBV2	TRBD1
CASSSGTHGDEKLFF	TGCGCCAGCAGCTCGGGGACTCATGGGGATGAAAAACTGTTTTTT	NA	TRBJ1-4	TRBV5-1	NA
CASSPGTGVSYGYTF	TGTGCCAGTAGCCCCGGGACAGGGGTTTCTTATGGCTACACCTTC	once	TRBJ1-2	TRBV19	TRBD1
CASSQLRTRTYEQYF	TGTGCCAGCAGCCAACTCAGGACAAGGACCTACGAGCAGTACTTC	NA	TRBJ2-7	TRBV3-1/TRBV3-2	NA
CASSLTRLDRGRGADTEAFF	TGTGCCAGCTCTCTGACTCGTTTGGACAGGGGGCGCGGGGCGGATACTGAAGCTTTCTTT	NA	TRBJ1-1	TRBV18	TRBD1
CASSESGRGQPQHF	TGCGCCAGCAGTGAGTCGGGAAGGGGACAGCCCCAGCATTTT	once	TRBJ1-5	TRBV10-2	NA
CASSARTGSHGSPLHF	TGTGCCAGTAGTGCCCGGACAGGGTCTCATGGGTCACCCCTCCACTTT	NA	TRBJ1-6	TRBV19	TRBD1
CASSPIDSYSGNTIYF	TGTGCCAGCAGCCCTATCGACAGTTATTCTGGAAACACCATATATTTT	once	TRBJ1-3	TRBV7-9	NA
CASSPGTAGEGEQYF	TGTGCCAGCTCACCAGGCACGGCCGGCGAGGGCGAGCAGTACTTC	NA	TRBJ2-7	TRBV18	NA
CASGLQYQPQHF	TGTGCCAGCGGACTACAGTATCAGCCCCAGCATTTT	NA	TRBJ1-5	TRBV2	NA
CASSDQDTQYF	TGCGCCAGCAGTGATCAGGATACGCAGTATTTT	NA	TRBJ2-3	TRBV10-2	NA
CASSVGRARGYTF	TGTGCCAGCAGTGTCGGGAGGGCTCGGGGCTACACCTTC	NA	TRBJ1-2	TRBV2	NA
CASSWSGYESDTQYF	TGCGCCAGCAGCTGGTCAGGGTACGAGTCAGATACGCAGTATTTT	NA	TRBJ2-3	TRBV5-1	NA
CASSARTGRFGNTIYF	TGTGCCAGCAGCGCCCGGACAGGGCGATTTGGAAACACCATATATTTT	NA	TRBJ1-3	TRBV13	TRBD1
CASSEAGTNFRGTRGNTIYF	TGTGCCAGCAGTGAAGCGGGGACTAATTTCAGGGGCACTAGGGGAAACACCATATATTTT	few	TRBJ1-3	TRBV6-1	NA
CASSLGGPGNTIYF	TGCGCCAGCAGCTTGGGCGGGCCTGGAAACACCATATATTTT	NA	TRBJ1-3	TRBV5-1	NA
CASSENPTRGFYGYTF	TGTGCCAGCAGTGAAAATCCGACTCGGGGTTTCTATGGCTACACCTTC	NA	TRBJ1-2	TRBV2	NA
CASSLSRGGLTEAFF	TGTGCCAGCAGCTTATCCCGGGGAGGATTGACTGAAGCTTTCTTT	NA	TRBJ1-1	TRBV7-6	NA
CASSQVGRSGELFF	TGTGCCAGCAGCCAGGTCGGGAGGTCCGGGGAGCTGTTTTTT	NA	TRBJ2-2	TRBV14	TRBD2
CASSLDSVVTEAFF	TGTGCCAGTAGCCTCGACAGTGTTGTCACTGAAGCTTTCTTT	NA	TRBJ1-1	TRBV19	NA
CATSDPTGTGYTF	TGTGCCACCAGTGACCCGACAGGGACTGGCTACACCTTC	NA	TRBJ1-2	TRBV24-1	TRBD1
CASSPPRVNEKLFF	TGTGCCAGCAGTCCCCCGCGCGTTAATGAAAAACTGTTTTTT	NA	TRBJ1-4	TRBV2	NA
CAWSPLLGGAGTF	TGTGCCTGGAGTCCCCTTCTGGGGGGTGCGGGCACCTTC	NA	TRBJ1-2	TRBV30	NA
CASSEPQNTIYF	TGTGCCAGCTCCGAGCCCCAAAACACCATATATTTT	NA	TRBJ1-3	TRBV18	NA
CAAYREHSGNTIYF	TGTGCCGCCTACAGGGAACACTCTGGAAACACCATATATTTT	NA	TRBJ1-3	TRBV30	NA
CASKRVNGANVLTF	TGTGCCAGCAAGCGGGTTAATGGGGCCAACGTCCTGACTTTC	NA	TRBJ2-6	TRBV6-5	NA
CASSPQGTVSYEQYF	TGTGCCAGCAGTCCTCAGGGGACAGTCTCCTACGAGCAGTACTTC	NA	TRBJ2-7	TRBV7-9	TRBD1
CASRLVWRENTGELFF	TGTGCAAGTCGCTTAGTCTGGCGGGAGAACACCGGGGAGCTGTTTTTT	NA	TRBJ2-2	TRBV12-2	NA
CASSFGGALYDTQYF	TGTGCCAGCAGCTTCGGGGGGGCATTGTACGATACGCAGTATTTT	NA	TRBJ2-3	TRBV11-2	TRBD2
CAIAAGQLNTEAFF	TGTGCCATCGCCGCGGGACAGCTGAACACTGAAGCTTTCTTT	NA	TRBJ1-1	TRBV10-3	TRBD1
CASSYGTGSSGYTF	TGTGCCAGCAGTTACGGGACAGGGTCGAGTGGCTACACCTTC	NA	TRBJ1-2	TRBV6-2/TRBV6-3	TRBD1
CASSRGTDYEQYF	TGTGCCAGCAGCCGGGGGACAGACTACGAGCAGTACTTC	NA	TRBJ2-7	TRBV3-1/TRBV3-2	TRBD1
CASSLTSRDTQYF	TGCGCCAGCAGCTTGACTAGCAGAGATACGCAGTATTTT	NA	TRBJ2-3	TRBV5-1	NA
CASSPPGTRGETQYF	TGTGCCAGCAGTCCCCCAGGGACTAGGGGGGAGACCCAGTACTTC	NA	TRBJ2-5	TRBV6-5	TRBD2